Each of the 25 T cell receptor beta chains below was sequenced from the same sample in a study of cytomegalovirus exposure and HLA in healthy donors. TCRdb's copy holds only in-frame clones and misses some; the assay was immunoSEQ multiplex PCR. The data hold about 250,000 clones, with roughly 87% observed a single time. Sequenced material: PBMCs. These receptors were obtained from a man younger than 35 in good health and CMV-seropositive.

The chain carries TRBV4-1 and TRBJ1-3; no clear D gene. V was cut by 0 bases and J by 0 bases, with 9 bases left in between. CDR1 MGHRA and CDR2 YSYEKL come from the germline V gene. This CDR3 is 16 amino acids long. In DNA, the CDR3 is TGCGCCAGCAGCCAAGATGCGCAGAGCTCTGGAAACACCATATATTTT. It codes for CASSQDAQSSGNTIYF.

The CDR3 loop reads CSARQGDEQYF. CDR3 nucleotides: TGCAGTGCTAGACAGGGGGATGAGCAGTACTTC. The rearrangement joins TRBV20-1 to TRBJ2-7; TRBD1 matches 7 bases. The CDR3 runs to 11 residues. V was clipped by 2 bases and J by 7 bases; unmatched bases: 2. Germline assignment: CDR1 DFQATT and CDR2 SNEGSKA (reference sequence).

The CDR3 here is CASSLSGVVGQPQHF. CDR3 bases: TGTGCCAGCAGTTTATCAGGGGTAGTGGGTCAGCCCCAGCATTTT. The genes are TRBV27 and TRBJ1-5, with a weak D call TRBD1 (5 bases). Between the trimmed V and J ends, which lost 0 bases and 6 bases, there was a span of 12 bases. Per germline, CDR1 MNHEY and CDR2 SMNVEV (reference sequence). This CDR3 is built from 15 residues.

V and J are TRBV7-3 and TRBJ1-2; TRBD1 matches 12 bases. This CDR3 spans 16 amino acids. J was trimmed by 4 bases and V by 4 bases; bases with no gene match: 7. Germline CDR1 and CDR2: SGHTA and FQGTGA. DNA of the CDR3: TGTGCCAGCAGCTCAGGAGGGACAGGGGGCCTCTATGGCTACACCTTC. Translated, it gives CASSSGGTGGLYGYTF.

The chain couples TRBV10-1 to TRBJ1-1; perhaps TRBD1 as D (6 bases). The CDR3 loop spans 13 amino acids. Trimming took off 8 bases at V and 1 base at J, with 11 bases between the two ends. From germline, CDR1 is WNHNN and CDR2 SYGVQD (reference sequence). The CDR3 here is CASSGHRNTEAFF. CDR3 nucleotide sequence: TGCGCCAGCTCGGGACATCGGAACACTGAAGCTTTCTTT.

This clone showed up just once. The chain couples TRBV19 to TRBJ2-7, with no clear D. Per germline, CDR1 LNHDA and CDR2 SQIVND (reference sequence). V was trimmed by 2 bases and J by 3 bases, leaving 11 bases between them. This CDR3 contains 14 residues. CDR3 amino acids: CASSISGVGYEQYF. As DNA, the CDR3 is TGTGCCAGTAGTATAAGTGGGGTAGGCTACGAGCAGTACTTC.

On this clone: This sample also contains other DNA sequences that code for the same CDR3. This rearrangement joins TRBV28 to TRBJ1-4; TRBD1 agrees at 11 bases. The CDR3 contains 17 residues. V was pared by 5 bases and J by 0 bases, with 5 bases of the junction left unmatched. The germline V gene has CDR1 MDHEN and CDR2 SYDVKM. CDR3 coding DNA: TGTGCCAGCAGTCTACCGGGACAGGGGGCAACTAATGAAAAACTGTTTTTT. Protein product: CASSLPGQGATNEKLFF.

In its sample, this clone was seen once. V usage is TRBV20-1 and J usage is TRBJ2-3; 8 nucleotides align to TRBD2. After removal of 5 bases from V and 14 bases from J, the junction contained 9 bases not matched to a gene. This CDR3 comprises 11 residues. In germline, CDR1 is DFQATT, CDR2 SNEGSKA (reference sequence). CDR3 sequence reads: CSAGPQRERYF. For the CDR3, the DNA is TGCAGTGCTGGCCCCCAGCGGGAGCGGTATTTT.

V gene TRBV7-6 combines with J gene TRBJ1-1; D remains unclear. V was clipped by 4 bases and J by 9 bases, with 12 bases between them. The CDR3 sequence is 12 residues long. From germline, CDR1 is SGHVS and CDR2 FNYEAQ. This chain's CDR3 is CASSSTGTKAFF. CDR3 DNA sequence: TGTGCCAGCAGCTCCACCGGAACAAAAGCTTTCTTT.

V usage is TRBV4-3 and J usage is TRBJ2-6; D unclear. Germline V gene lookup returns CDR1 LGHNA and CDR2 YSLEER. This CDR3 is built from 16 residues. With 0 bases removed from V and 2 bases from J, the gap between germline ends came to 8 bases. The CDR3 spells CASSQDGTAGANVLTF. The CDR3 region has the DNA TGCGCCAGCAGCCAAGATGGAACAGCTGGGGCCAACGTCCTGACTTTC.

As DNA, the CDR3 is TGTGCCAGCAGCCGCTCGACGGGATTCACTGAAGCTTTCTTT. Amino acid sequence: CASSRSTGFTEAFF. The rearrangement uses TRBV7-9 and TRBJ1-1; D is unclear. This CDR3 contains 14 residues. Germline loops: CDR1 SEHNR, CDR2 FQNEAQ (reference sequence). The V gene lost 5 bases and the J gene lost 4 bases, with 14 bases spanning the gap.

The chain recombines TRBV7-3 with TRBJ2-1, with 9 bases aligning to TRBD1. The V and J ends lost 0 bases and 7 bases, in that order; junction bases with no gene match: 10. Germline CDR1 and CDR2: SGHTA and FQGTGA. CDR3 length equals 17 residues. CDR3 DNA sequence: TGTGCCAGCAGCTTAACTACCGGGACAGGGAGACCGAATGAGCAGTTCTTC. This codes for CASSLTTGTGRPNEQFF.

This rearrangement joins TRBV27 to TRBJ1-5, with 7 bases identical to TRBD1. The CDR3 spans 15 residues. CDR1 is MNHEY, CDR2 SMNVEV, per germline (reference sequence). With 5 bases clipped from V and 3 bases from J, the junction kept 7 bases outside the gene matches. The CDR3 spells CASSIRGGNNQPQHF. The CDR3 DNA reads TGTGCCAGCAGTATCAGGGGGGGTAACAATCAGCCCCAGCATTTT.

The chain has TRBV30 and TRBJ2-7; TRBD1 might be the D (5 bases). Germline V gene sequence: CDR1 GTSNPN, CDR2 SVGIG (reference sequence). The CDR3 sequence is 12 residues long. Trimming pared 3 bases from V and 6 bases from J, leaving 12 bases between. The CDR3 here is CAWSDQGVEQYF. CDR3 DNA: TGTGCCTGGAGCGATCAGGGTGTCGAGCAGTACTTC. The variable domain in full, completed from reference TRBV30 and TRBJ2-7, reads SQTIHQWPATLVQPVGSPLSLECTVEGTSNPNLYWYRQAAGRGLQLLFYSVGIGQISSEVPQNLSASRPQDRQFILSSKKLLLSDSGFYLCAWSDQGVEQYFGPGTRLTVT.

The gene calls are TRBV5-1 and TRBJ1-2, with a possible D match to TRBD1 (5 bases). The CDR3 has 14 residues. Germline CDR1 and CDR2: SGHRS and YFSETQ. V was shortened by 0 bases and J by 6 bases, with 12 bases between the two germline ends. As DNA, the CDR3 is TGCGCCAGCAGCTTGGCATGGGGGAATGATGGCTACACCTTC. Protein sequence: CASSLAWGNDGYTF.

The chain joins TRBV2 to TRBJ1-2, with 7 nucleotides matching TRBD1. After removal of 7 bases from V and 8 bases from J, the junction contained 13 bases not matched to a gene. The germline V gene has CDR1 SNHLY and CDR2 FYNNEI. The CDR3 has 14 amino acids. The CDR3 sequence: CASTPTGNAWGYTF. CDR3 bases: TGTGCCAGCACTCCGACAGGGAATGCGTGGGGCTACACCTTC.

This sequence joins TRBV5-1 and TRBJ2-4, with D perhaps matching TRBD2 (6 bases). The CDR3 consists of 15 residues. The V and J ends lost 4 bases and 0 bases respectively, with 11 bases between them. Germline loops: CDR1 SGHRS, CDR2 YFSETQ. This CDR3 is CASSASGLAKNIQYF. DNA of the CDR3: TGCGCCAGCAGCGCCAGCGGGTTAGCCAAAAACATTCAGTACTTC.

The gene calls are TRBV7-8 and TRBJ2-2; tentative D call: TRBD2 (7 bases). Between the trimmed V and J ends, which lost 2 bases and 12 bases, there was a span of 22 bases. Looked up from germline, CDR1 is SGHVS and CDR2 is FQNEAQ. CDR3 length equals 16 residues. CDR3: CASSLTHRGGAAKLFF. In nucleotides, the CDR3 is TGTGCCAGCAGCTTAACCCACCGAGGGGGGGCGGCGAAGCTGTTTTTT.

The chain combines TRBV28 with TRBJ2-7, with D possibly being TRBD1 or TRBD2 (6 bases each). In germline, CDR1 is MDHEN, CDR2 SYDVKM. The CDR3 is 15 residues long. Trimming stripped 6 bases from V and 4 bases from J, with 19 bases between. For the CDR3, the DNA is TGTGCCAGCAGCACTACGGGGGCCGCGGTTTACGAGCAGTACTTC. Protein product: CASSTTGAAVYEQYF.

Points on this clone: Within the sample, other DNA sequences also encode this same CDR3. This chain links TRBV30 with TRBJ1-5; D is undetermined. This CDR3 has 12 residues. Looked up from germline, CDR1 is GTSNPN and CDR2 is SVGIG (reference sequence). The V end lost 4 bases, the J end lost 4 bases, and 8 bases lay between the germline ends. CDR3 bases: TGTGCCTGGAATTGGGGAAATCAGCCCCAGCATTTT. Protein: CAWNWGNQPQHF.

By frequency in the sample, this clone is medium-sized. The chain links TRBV4-1 to TRBJ2-2, with a possible D match to TRBD2 (5 bases). The V gene's germline CDR1 is MGHRA and CDR2 YSYEKL. CDR3 size: 14 residues. V was pared by 2 bases and J by 5 bases, with 9 bases between. The CDR3, as DNA: TGCGCCAGCAGCCAATTCCGCGGGACCGGGGAGCTGTTTTTT. Protein product: CASSQFRGTGELFF.

This clone has a handful of counts. Other DNA sequences of this sample code for an identical CDR3. This chain joins TRBV7-9 and TRBJ2-5; possible D gene TRBD2, 6 bases. Germline V CDR1 and CDR2: SEHNR, FQNEAQ (reference sequence). The CDR3 totals 13 residues. V lost 1 base and J lost 5, with 8 bases in between. CDR3 DNA: TGTGCCAGCAGCTTAGTTGGGGGGGAGACCCAGTACTTC. Translating it yields CASSLVGGETQYF.

This clone was observed a handful of times. The rearrangement uses TRBV5-5 and TRBJ1-1; D remains ambiguous. V was trimmed by 1 base and J by 4 bases, leaving 8 bases between them. The CDR3 runs to 13 residues. Per germline, CDR1 SGHKS and CDR2 YYEKEE (reference sequence). The CDR3 region has the DNA TGTGCCAGCAGCTTGCCGGGGTCCACTGAAGCTTTCTTT. This translates into CASSLPGSTEAFF.

The chain is built from TRBV5-1 and TRBJ1-2; D gene uncertain. The CDR3 runs 14 residues. From germline, CDR1 is SGHRS and CDR2 YFSETQ. V lost 0 bases to trimming and J lost 6 bases, with 12 bases between them. The CDR3 nucleotides read TGCGCCAGCAGCTTGGCAGTCGGGTATGATGGCTACACCTTC. Amino acid sequence: CASSLAVGYDGYTF.

In regard to this clone: The sample has other DNA sequences that encode this CDR3 too. The chain has TRBV2 and TRBJ2-7; D may be TRBD2 (5 bases). CDR1 and CDR2 (germline): SNHLY, FYNNEI. V was cut by 3 bases and J by 3 bases, with 6 bases left in between. The CDR3 has 12 amino acids. CDR3 nucleotide sequence: TGTGCCAGCAGTGAGAGGGTCTACGAGCAGTACTTC. Translated: CASSERVYEQYF.